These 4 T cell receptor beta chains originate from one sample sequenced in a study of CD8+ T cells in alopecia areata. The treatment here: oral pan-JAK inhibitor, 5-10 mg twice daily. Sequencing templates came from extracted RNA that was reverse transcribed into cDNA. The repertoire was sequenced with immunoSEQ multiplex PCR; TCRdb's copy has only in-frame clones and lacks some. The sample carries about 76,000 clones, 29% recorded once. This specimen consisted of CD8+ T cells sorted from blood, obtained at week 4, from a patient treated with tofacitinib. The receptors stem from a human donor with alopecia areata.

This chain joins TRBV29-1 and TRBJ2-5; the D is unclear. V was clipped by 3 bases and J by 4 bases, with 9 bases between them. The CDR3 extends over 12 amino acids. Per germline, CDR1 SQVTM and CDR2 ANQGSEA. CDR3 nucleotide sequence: TGCAGCGTTGAGGAAGAAGGAGAGACCCAGTACTTC. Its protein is CSVEEEGETQYF.

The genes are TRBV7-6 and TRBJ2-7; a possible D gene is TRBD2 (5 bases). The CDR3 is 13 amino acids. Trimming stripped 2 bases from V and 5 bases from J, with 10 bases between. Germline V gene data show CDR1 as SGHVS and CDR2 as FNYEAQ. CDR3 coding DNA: TGTGCCAGCAGCTTATCCGGGATCGACGAGCAGTACTTC. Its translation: CASSLSGIDEQYF.

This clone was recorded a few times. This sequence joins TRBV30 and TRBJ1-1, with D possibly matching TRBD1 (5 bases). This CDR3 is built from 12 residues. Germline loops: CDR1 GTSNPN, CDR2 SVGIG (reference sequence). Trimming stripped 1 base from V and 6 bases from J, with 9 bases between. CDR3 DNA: TGTGCCTGGAGTGCTGGAGGGGCTGAAGCTTTCTTT. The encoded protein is CAWSAGGAEAFF.

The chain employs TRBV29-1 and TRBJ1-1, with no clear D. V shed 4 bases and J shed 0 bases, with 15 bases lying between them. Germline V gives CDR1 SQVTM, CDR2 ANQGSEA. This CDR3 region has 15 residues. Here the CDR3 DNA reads TGCAGCGTTGTAGGAGGAGGAAAAATGAACACTGAAGCTTTCTTT. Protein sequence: CSVVGGGKMNTEAFF.